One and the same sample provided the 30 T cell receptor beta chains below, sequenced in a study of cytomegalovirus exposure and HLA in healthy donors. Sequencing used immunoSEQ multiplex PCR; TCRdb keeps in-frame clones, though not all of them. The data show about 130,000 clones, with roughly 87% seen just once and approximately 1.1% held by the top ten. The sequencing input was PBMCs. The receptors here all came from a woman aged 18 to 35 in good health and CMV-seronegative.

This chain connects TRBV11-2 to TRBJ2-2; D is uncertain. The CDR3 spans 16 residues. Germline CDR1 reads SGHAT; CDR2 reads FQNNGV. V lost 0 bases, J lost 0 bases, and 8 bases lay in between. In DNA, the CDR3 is TGTGCCAGCAGCTTAGAATCGTTCGCGAACACCGGGGAGCTGTTTTTT. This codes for CASSLESFANTGELFF.

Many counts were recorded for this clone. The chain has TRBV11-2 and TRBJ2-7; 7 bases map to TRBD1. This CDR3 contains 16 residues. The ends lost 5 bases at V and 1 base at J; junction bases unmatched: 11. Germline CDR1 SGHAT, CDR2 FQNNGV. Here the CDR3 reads CASSQTTGDLSYEQYV. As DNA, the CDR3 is TGTGCCAGCAGCCAGACCACAGGGGATTTATCCTACGAGCAGTACGTC.

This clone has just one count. CDR3: CASSLGLAGGRSYNEQFF. DNA for the CDR3: TGTGCCAGCAGCTTGGGACTAGCGGGAGGTCGCTCCTACAATGAGCAGTTCTTC. This sequence joins TRBV7-2 and TRBJ2-1; 15 nucleotides agree with TRBD2. Germline V gives CDR1 SGHTA, CDR2 FQGNSA. The CDR3 covers 18 residues. The V gene end was trimmed by 3 bases and the J gene end by 0 bases; junction bases not matched to a gene: 3. The full variable domain, completed using reference TRBV7-2 and TRBJ2-1, is GAGVSQSPSNKVTEKGKDVELRCDPISGHTALYWYRQSLGQGLEFLIYFQGNSAPDKSGLPSDRFSAERTGGSVSTLTIQRTQQEDSAVYLCASSLGLAGGRSYNEQFFGPGTRLTVL.

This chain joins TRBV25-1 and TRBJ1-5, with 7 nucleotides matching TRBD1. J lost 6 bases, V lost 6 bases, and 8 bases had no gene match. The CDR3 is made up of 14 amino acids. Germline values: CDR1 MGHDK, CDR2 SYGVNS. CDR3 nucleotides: TGTGCCAGCAGCGCTACAGGGGCAGGTCAGCCCCAGCATTTT. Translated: CASSATGAGQPQHF.

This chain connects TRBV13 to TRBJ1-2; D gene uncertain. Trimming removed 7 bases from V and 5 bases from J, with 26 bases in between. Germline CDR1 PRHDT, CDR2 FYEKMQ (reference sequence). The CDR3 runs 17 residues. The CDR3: CASIHGGRPAKEYGYTF. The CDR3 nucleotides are TGTGCCAGCATCCACGGAGGGCGACCGGCTAAGGAATATGGCTACACCTTC.

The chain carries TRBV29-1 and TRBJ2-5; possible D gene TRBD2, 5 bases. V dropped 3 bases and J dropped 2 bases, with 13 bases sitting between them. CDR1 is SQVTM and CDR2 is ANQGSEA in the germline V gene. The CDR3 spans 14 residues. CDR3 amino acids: CSVDGGGVQETQYF. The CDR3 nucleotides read TGCAGCGTTGATGGAGGCGGCGTACAAGAGACCCAGTACTTC.

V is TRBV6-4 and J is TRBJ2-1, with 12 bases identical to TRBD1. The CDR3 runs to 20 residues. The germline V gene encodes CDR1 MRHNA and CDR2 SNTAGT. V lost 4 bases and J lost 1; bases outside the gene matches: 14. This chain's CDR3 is CASSGGAGTGGFVSYNEQFF. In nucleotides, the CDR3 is TGTGCCAGCAGTGGGGGAGCCGGGACAGGGGGCTTTGTATCCTACAATGAGCAGTTCTTC.

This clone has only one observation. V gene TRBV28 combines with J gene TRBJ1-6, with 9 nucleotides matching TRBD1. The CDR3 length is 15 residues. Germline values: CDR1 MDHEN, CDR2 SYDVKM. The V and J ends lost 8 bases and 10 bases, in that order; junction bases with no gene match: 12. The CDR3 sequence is CASGGGGQGDSPLHF. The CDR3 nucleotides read TGTGCCAGCGGCGGAGGGGGACAGGGCGACTCACCCCTCCACTTT.

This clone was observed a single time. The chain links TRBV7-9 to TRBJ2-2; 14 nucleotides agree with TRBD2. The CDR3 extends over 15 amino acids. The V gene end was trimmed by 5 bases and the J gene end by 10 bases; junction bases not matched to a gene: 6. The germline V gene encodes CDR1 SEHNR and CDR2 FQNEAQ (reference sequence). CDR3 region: CASSDRLAGGEELFF. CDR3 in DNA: TGTGCCAGCAGCGACAGACTAGCGGGAGGGGAGGAGCTGTTTTTT.

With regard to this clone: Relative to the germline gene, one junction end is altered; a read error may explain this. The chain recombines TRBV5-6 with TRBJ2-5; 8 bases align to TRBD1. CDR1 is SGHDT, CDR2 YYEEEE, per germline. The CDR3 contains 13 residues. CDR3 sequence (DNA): TGTGCCAGCAGTTTGGACAGGGAAGAGACCCAGTACTTC. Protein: CASSLDREETQYF.

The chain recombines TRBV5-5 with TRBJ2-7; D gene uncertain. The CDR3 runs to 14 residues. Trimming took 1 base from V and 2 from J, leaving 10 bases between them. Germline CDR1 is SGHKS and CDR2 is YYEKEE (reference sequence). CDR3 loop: CASSLSRQTYEQYF. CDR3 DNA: TGTGCCAGCAGCTTGAGTCGACAAACCTACGAGCAGTACTTC.

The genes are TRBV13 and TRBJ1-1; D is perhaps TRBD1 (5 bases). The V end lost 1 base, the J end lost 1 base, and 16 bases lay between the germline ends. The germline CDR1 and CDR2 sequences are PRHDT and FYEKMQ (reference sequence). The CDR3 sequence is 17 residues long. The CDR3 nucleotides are TGTGCCAGCAGCTTAGTCAGTGGCGACAGACAGAACACTGAAGCTTTCTTT. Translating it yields CASSLVSGDRQNTEAFF.

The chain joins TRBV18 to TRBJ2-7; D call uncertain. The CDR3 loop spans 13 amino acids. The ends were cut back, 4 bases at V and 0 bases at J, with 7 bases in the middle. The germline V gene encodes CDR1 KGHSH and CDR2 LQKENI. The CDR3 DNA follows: TGTGCCAGCTCACAGAGTAGCTCCTACGAGCAGTACTTC. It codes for CASSQSSSYEQYF.

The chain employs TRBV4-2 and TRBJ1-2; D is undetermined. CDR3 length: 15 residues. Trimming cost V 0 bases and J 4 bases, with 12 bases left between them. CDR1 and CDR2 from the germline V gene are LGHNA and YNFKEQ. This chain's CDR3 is CASSQDLGGSYGYTF. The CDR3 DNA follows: TGTGCCAGCAGCCAAGATCTGGGAGGGAGCTATGGCTACACCTTC.

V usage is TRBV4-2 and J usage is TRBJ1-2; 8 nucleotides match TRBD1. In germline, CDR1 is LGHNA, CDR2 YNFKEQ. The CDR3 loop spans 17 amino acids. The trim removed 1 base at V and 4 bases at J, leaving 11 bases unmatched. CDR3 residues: CASSQGITGGRSYGYTF. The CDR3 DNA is TGTGCCAGCAGCCAAGGAATAACAGGGGGTCGTAGCTATGGCTACACCTTC.

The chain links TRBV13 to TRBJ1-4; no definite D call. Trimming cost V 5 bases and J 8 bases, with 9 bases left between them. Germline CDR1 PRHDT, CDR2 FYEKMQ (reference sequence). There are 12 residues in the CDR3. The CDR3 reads CASSTSKEKLFF. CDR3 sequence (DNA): TGTGCCAGCAGCACTTCCAAGGAAAAACTGTTTTTT.

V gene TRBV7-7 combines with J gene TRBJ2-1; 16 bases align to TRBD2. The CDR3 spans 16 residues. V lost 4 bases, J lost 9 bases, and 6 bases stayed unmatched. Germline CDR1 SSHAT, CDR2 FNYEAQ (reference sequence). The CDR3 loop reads CASSWGLAGGPGEQFF. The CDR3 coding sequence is TGTGCCAGCAGCTGGGGACTAGCGGGAGGGCCCGGTGAGCAGTTCTTC. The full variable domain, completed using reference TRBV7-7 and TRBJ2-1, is GAGVSQSPRYKVTKRGQDVTLRCDPISSHATLYWYQQALGQGPEFLTYFNYEAQPDKSGLPSDRFSAERPEGSISTLTIQRTEQRDSAMYRCASSWGLAGGPGEQFFGPGTRLTVL.

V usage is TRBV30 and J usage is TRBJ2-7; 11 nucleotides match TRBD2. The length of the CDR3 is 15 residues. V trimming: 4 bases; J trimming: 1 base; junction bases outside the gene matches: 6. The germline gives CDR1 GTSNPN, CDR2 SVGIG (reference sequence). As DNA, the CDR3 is TGTGCCTGGAAACCCCTAGCGGGAGGTTCCTACGAGCAGTACTTC. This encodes CAWKPLAGGSYEQYF. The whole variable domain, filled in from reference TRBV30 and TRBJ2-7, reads SQTIHQWPATLVQPVGSPLSLECTVEGTSNPNLYWYRQAAGRGLQLLFYSVGIGQISSEVPQNLSASRPQDRQFILSSKKLLLSDSGFYLCAWKPLAGGSYEQYFGPGTRLTVT.

CDR3 sequence: CASREEGMGNSPLHF. The DNA for the CDR3 is TGTGCCAGCAGGGAGGAGGGGATGGGGAATTCACCCCTCCACTTT. The rearrangement links TRBV2 to TRBJ1-6; weak D call: TRBD1 (5 bases). V gave up 6 bases and J gave up 7 bases, with 16 bases separating them. The CDR3 length is 15 residues. Germline-derived CDR1 and CDR2 are SNHLY and FYNNEI.

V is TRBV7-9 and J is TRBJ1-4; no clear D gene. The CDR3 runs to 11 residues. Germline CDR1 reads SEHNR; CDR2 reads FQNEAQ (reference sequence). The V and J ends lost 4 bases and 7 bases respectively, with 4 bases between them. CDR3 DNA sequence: TGTGCCAGCAGCTCAGGTGAAAAACTGTTTTTT. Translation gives CASSSGEKLFF.

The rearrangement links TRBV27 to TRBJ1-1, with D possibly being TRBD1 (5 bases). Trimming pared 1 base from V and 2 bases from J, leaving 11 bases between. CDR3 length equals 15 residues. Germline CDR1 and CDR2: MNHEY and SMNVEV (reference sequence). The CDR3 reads CASSLLGEVNTEAFF. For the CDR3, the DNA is TGTGCCAGCAGTTTATTAGGGGAGGTTAACACTGAAGCTTTCTTT.

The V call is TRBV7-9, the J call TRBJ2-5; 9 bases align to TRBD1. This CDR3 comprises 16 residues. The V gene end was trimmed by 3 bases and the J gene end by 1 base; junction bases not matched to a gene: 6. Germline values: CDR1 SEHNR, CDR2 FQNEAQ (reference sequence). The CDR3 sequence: CASSLGQGGFQETQYF. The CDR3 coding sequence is TGTGCCAGCAGCTTGGGACAGGGCGGTTTCCAAGAGACCCAGTACTTC.

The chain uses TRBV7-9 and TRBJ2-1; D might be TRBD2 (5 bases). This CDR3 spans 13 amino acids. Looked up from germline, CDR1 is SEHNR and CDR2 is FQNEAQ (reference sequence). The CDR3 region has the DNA TGTTCACTAGATATTAGCTCCTACAATGAGCAGTTCTTC. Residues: CSLDISSYNEQFF.

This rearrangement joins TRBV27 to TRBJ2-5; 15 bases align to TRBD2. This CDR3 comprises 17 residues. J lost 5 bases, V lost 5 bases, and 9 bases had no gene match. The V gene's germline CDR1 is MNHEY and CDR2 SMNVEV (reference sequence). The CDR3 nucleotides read TGTGCCAGCAGTCCAGGGACTAGCGGGGGGTTCTGGGAGACCCAGTACTTC. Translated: CASSPGTSGGFWETQYF.

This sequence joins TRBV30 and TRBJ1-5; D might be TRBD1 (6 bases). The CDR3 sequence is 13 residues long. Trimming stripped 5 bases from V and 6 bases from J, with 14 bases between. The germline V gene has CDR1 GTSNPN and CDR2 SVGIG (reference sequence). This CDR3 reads CAWSPGEGQPQHF. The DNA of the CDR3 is TGTGCCTGGTCGCCAGGGGAAGGTCAGCCCCAGCATTTT.

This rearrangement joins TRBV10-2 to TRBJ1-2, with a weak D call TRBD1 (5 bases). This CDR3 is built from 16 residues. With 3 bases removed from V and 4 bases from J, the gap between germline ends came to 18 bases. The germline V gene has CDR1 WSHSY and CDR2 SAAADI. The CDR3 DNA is TGCGCCAGCAGTGACTCCACGGGCTTCGGGGGCTATGGCTACACCTTC. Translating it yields CASSDSTGFGGYGYTF.

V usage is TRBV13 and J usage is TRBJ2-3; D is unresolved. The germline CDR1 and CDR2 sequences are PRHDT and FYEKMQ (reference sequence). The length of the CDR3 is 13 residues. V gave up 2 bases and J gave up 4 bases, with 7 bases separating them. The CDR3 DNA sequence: TGTGCCAGCAGCTTATGGGCAGCAGATACGCAGTATTTT. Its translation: CASSLWAADTQYF.

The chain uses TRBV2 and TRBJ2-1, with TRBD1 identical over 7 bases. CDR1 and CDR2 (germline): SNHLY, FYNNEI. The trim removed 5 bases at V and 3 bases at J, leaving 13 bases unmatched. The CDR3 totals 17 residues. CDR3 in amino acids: CASSLLVGTEIYNEQFF. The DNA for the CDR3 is TGTGCCAGCAGTCTGTTAGTGGGGACAGAGATCTACAATGAGCAGTTCTTC. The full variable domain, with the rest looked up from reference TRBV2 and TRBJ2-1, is EPEVTQTPSHQVTQMGQEVILRCVPISNHLYFYWYRQILGQKVEFLVSFYNNEISEKSEIFDDQFSVERPDGSNFTLKIRSTKLEDSAMYFCASSLLVGTEIYNEQFFGPGTRLTVL.

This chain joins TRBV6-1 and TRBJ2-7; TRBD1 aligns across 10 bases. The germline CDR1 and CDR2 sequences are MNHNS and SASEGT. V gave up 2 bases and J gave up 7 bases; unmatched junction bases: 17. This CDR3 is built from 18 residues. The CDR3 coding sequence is TGTGCCAGCAGTGAAAGGGGCTGGGGGACAGGGGCCTCCGGGGAGCAGTACGTC. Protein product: CASSERGWGTGASGEQYV.

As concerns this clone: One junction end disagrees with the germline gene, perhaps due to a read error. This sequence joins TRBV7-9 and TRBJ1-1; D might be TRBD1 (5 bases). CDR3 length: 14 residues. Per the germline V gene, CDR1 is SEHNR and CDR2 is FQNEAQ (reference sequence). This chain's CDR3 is CASSVAAGGDEAFF. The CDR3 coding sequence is TGTGCCAGCAGCGTAGCGGCCGGAGGGGATGAAGCTTTCTTT.